Below, 20 T cell receptor delta chains from the same sample are listed, as sequenced in a study of gamma delta lymphoproliferative disorders and STAT genes. TCRdb reprocessed the multiplex PCR reads using CATT. The sample lists roughly 1,300 delta-chain clones; almost 0.9% were seen once. The receptor sequences were amplified from genomic DNA of peripheral blood mononuclear cells. The sample was blood. Receptors originate from a human donor in good health.

This clone was detected a few times. A read error is the likely source, as a far larger clone sits one nucleotide away. Other DNA sequences of this sample code for an identical CDR3. V is TRDV2 and J is TRDJ1, with D maybe TRDD3 (6 bases). Trimming removed 0 bases from V and 5 bases from J, with 18 bases in between. Looked up from germline, CDR1 is GEAIGNYY and CDR2 is EKD. The CDR3 runs to 16 residues. CDR3: CACDTVGARGTDKLIF. In DNA form, the CDR3 reads TGTGCCTGTGACACCGTGGGGGCCCGGGGAACTGATAAACTCATCTTT.

Details on this clone: This is likely an artifact of a read error, given a far larger clone one base away. The same CDR3 can be traced to other DNA sequences in this sample. The chain is built from TRDV2 and TRDJ1; possible D gene TRDD3, 5 bases. The CDR3 loop spans 14 amino acids. The germline V gene has CDR1 GEAIGNYY and CDR2 EKD. The V gene lost 0 bases and the J gene lost 0 bases, with 7 bases spanning the gap. CDR3 DNA sequence: TGTGCCTGTGACACCGTACTGGACACCGATAAACTCATCTTT. Protein product: CACDTVLDTDKLIF.

This clone was found a few times. The TCRdb record carries a much larger clone's protein, which differs from this DNA's translation at residue 3; a read error is the likely cause, and the protein listed here is the DNA translation. CDR3 loop: CARDSLNWGIRDQGEGWALDKLIF. CDR3 in DNA: TGTGCCCGTGACAGCCTTAACTGGGGGATACGCGATCAGGGCGAAGGTTGGGCGCTCGATAAACTCATCTTT. The V gene is TRDV2, the J gene TRDJ1; TRDD3 matches 13 bases. CDR3 length: 24 amino acids. Looked up from germline, CDR1 is GEAIGNYY and CDR2 is EKD.

This clone was observed at least ten times. TCRdb's protein for this DNA is that of a much larger clone and differs from the translation at residue 5, likely a read error; the protein shown is the DNA translation. This sequence joins TRDV2 and TRDJ1; 12 bases align to TRDD3. Losses at the gene ends were 3 bases for V and 1 base for J; bases not matched to a gene: 11. Germline CDR1 is GEAIGNYY and CDR2 is EKD. CDR3 length equals 18 residues. CDR3 sequence: CACDPVHLGDTFTDKLIF. Here the CDR3 DNA reads TGTGCCTGTGACCCAGTCCATCTGGGGGATACGTTCACCGATAAACTCATCTTT.

Notes on this clone: The translation of this DNA and the TCRdb protein of a much larger clone differ at residue 4, probably owing to a read error; the protein shown here is translated from the DNA. This chain uses TRDV2 with TRDJ1; 13 nucleotides line up with TRDD3. This CDR3 has 24 residues. The V segment lost 5 bases and the J segment 4 bases; nucleotides outside the gene matches: 33. Per the germline V gene, CDR1 is GEAIGNYY and CDR2 is EKD. CDR3 protein: CACVSLNWGIRDQGEGWALDKLIF. The CDR3 nucleotides are TGTGCCTGTGTCAGCCTTAACTGGGGGATACGCGATCAGGGCGAAGGTTGGGCGCTCGATAAACTCATCTTT.

This clone showed up just a few times. The protein recorded in TCRdb matches a much larger clone and deviates from this DNA's translation at residue 11, suggesting a read error; the protein here is obtained by translating the DNA. CDR3 DNA sequence: TGTGCTCTTGGGGAACATAGTATAGTGGGGGGTCATGGGTTGGCCAAGACCTGGGACACCCGACAGATGTTTTTC. Protein sequence: CALGEHSIVGGHGLAKTWDTRQMFF. V and J are TRDV1 and TRDJ3, with a tentative D call TRDD3 (6 bases). Trimming cost V 1 base and J 2 bases, with 33 bases left between them. CDR1 is TSWWSYY, CDR2 QGS, per germline. The CDR3 is 25 residues long.

Comments on this clone: TCRdb's listed protein matches a much larger clone and diverges from this DNA's translation at residue 13, likely through a read error; the protein shown comes from the DNA. The rearrangement joins TRDV2 to TRDJ1, with 8 bases aligning to TRDD3. The V gene's germline CDR1 is GEAIGNYY and CDR2 EKD. The CDR3 extends over 15 amino acids. CDR3 bases: TGTGCCTGTGTAACTGGGGGGATATGGACCGATAAATTCATCTTT. Translating it yields CACVTGGIWTDKFIF.

This clone was observed a handful of times. A read error is the likely source, as a far larger clone sits one nucleotide away. Other nucleotide sequences from this sample produce the same CDR3. This sequence joins TRDV2 and TRDJ1; 12 bases are shared with TRDD3. CDR1 and CDR2 (germline): GEAIGNYY, EKD. This CDR3 is built from 18 residues. The CDR3 DNA reads TGTGCCTGTGACTCAGTCCATCTGGGGGATACGTTCACCGATAAACTCATTTTT. This codes for CACDSVHLGDTFTDKLIF.

As for this clone: A far larger clone lies a single base away; this is likely a read error. This same CDR3 is encoded by further DNA sequences in the sample. The V call is TRDV2, the J call TRDJ1; 8 nucleotides agree with TRDD3. This CDR3 has 15 residues. V trimming: 5 bases; J trimming: 2 bases; junction bases outside the gene matches: 9. The germline V gene has CDR1 GEAIGNYY and CDR2 EKD. CDR3 in amino acids: CACVTGGIWTDKLIF. The CDR3 region has the DNA TGTGCCTGTGTAACTGGGGGTATATGGACCGATAAACTCATCTTT.

This clone was counted between two and nine times. A read error is likely here: a far larger clone is one base away. This sample includes further DNA sequences coding for the same CDR3. The chain uses TRAV38-2/DV8 and TRDJ1, with TRDD3 as a possible D gene (6 bases). Germline values: CDR1 TSESDYY, CDR2 QEAYKQQN. The CDR3 totals 19 residues. CDR3 sequence (DNA): TGTGCTTTCATGAAGCCACAGGGTGGCGGGTGGGGGTTCACCGATAAGCTCATCTTT. Translating gives CAFMKPQGGGWGFTDKLIF.

This clone has just a few counts. Translating this DNA gives a protein that differs at residue 6 from the TCRdb one, which belongs to a much larger clone; a read error is likely, and the protein shown is this translation. This rearrangement joins TRDV2 to TRDJ1; 9 positions agree with TRDD3. Germline loops: CDR1 GEAIGNYY, CDR2 EKD. CDR3 length equals 15 residues. V lost 0 bases to trimming and J lost 4 bases; unmatched junction nucleotides: 5. In DNA, the CDR3 is TGTGCCTGTGACACCATGGGGGATATCGGCGATAAACTCATCTTT. Protein: CACDTMGDIGDKLIF.

Points on this clone: TCRdb attributes to this sequence the protein of a much larger clone, which differs from the DNA translation at residue 10; a read error is likely, and the protein displayed is translated from the DNA. The rearrangement links TRDV2 to TRDJ1; possibly TRDD3 for D (5 bases). This CDR3 has 18 amino acids. Looked up from germline, CDR1 is GEAIGNYY and CDR2 is EKD. CDR3 residues: CACDTVGLLEANTDKLIF. The DNA of the CDR3 is TGTGCCTGTGACACCGTGGGGTTACTGGAGGCTAACACCGATAAACTCATTTTT.

This clone occurred many times. A far larger clone is one base from this, pointing to a likely read error. Other DNA sequences in the sample encode the same CDR3. This rearrangement joins TRDV2 to TRDJ1; 12 nucleotides align to TRDD3. With V trimmed by 3 bases and J by 0 bases, 7 bases remained unmatched. This CDR3 has 17 residues. The germline CDR1 and CDR2 sequences are GEAIGNYY and EKD. This CDR3 reads CACDVLLGDTHTDKLIF. The CDR3 DNA follows: TGTGCCTGTGACGTGCTACTGGGGGATACACACACCGATAAACTCATCTTT.

The J gene is TRDJ1, while no V gene call was made. This CDR3 is built from 13 residues. CDR3 in DNA: TGTGCCTCCGGGGGGTGCGGAGTCGATAAACCCATCTTT. Amino acid sequence: CASGGCGVDKPIF.

Details on this clone: A far bigger clonotype differs at one base, so this is likely a read error. Other DNA sequences in this specimen translate into the identical CDR3. V gene TRDV2 combines with J gene TRDJ1; TRDD3 aligns across 9 bases. This CDR3 has 18 amino acids. Per germline, CDR1 GEAIGNYY and CDR2 EKD. The CDR3: CACDTLLGDPFLTDKLIF. For the CDR3, the DNA is TGTGCCTGTGACACCCTACTGGGGGACCCCTTCTTGACCGATAAACTTATCTTT.

Points on this clone: TCRdb lists the protein of a much larger clone for this DNA, which differs at residue 4, so this is likely a read error; the protein given here is translated from the DNA itself. This chain connects TRDV2 to TRDJ1; 9 bases fit TRDD3. Germline values: CDR1 GEAIGNYY, CDR2 EKD. The CDR3 length is 15 residues. The ends lost 6 bases at V and 4 bases at J; junction bases unmatched: 11. CDR3 sequence reads: CACRTVGDIGDKLIF. CDR3 nucleotide sequence: TGTGCCTGTCGCACCGTGGGGGATATCGGCGATAAACTCATCTTT.

Many counts were recorded for this clone. Since a far larger clone is one base different, this is likely a read error. The sample contains more than one DNA sequence encoding this CDR3. The chain carries TRAV38-2/DV8 and TRDJ1; possible D gene TRDD3, 6 bases. CDR1 is TSESDYY and CDR2 is QEAYKQQN in the germline V gene. The CDR3 length is 19 residues. CDR3 loop: CAFMKPQGGGWGFTDKLIF. CDR3 sequence (DNA): TGCGCTTTCATGAAGCCACAGGGTGGCGGGTGGGGGTTCACCGATAAACTCATCTTT.

Turning to this clone: The protein that TCRdb holds for this DNA derives from a much larger clone and differs from the translated DNA at residue 11, which likely indicates a read error; the protein shown here is translated from the DNA. The CDR3 is CALGVAFLSGRYATIDKLIF. DNA for the CDR3: TGTGCTCTTGGGGTCGCCTTCCTATCGGGGAGATACGCCACGATCGATAAACTCATCTTT. The V call is TRDV1, the J call TRDJ1; 8 nucleotides agree with TRDD2. J lost 4 bases, V lost 4 bases, and 23 bases had no gene match. Per germline, CDR1 TSWWSYY and CDR2 QGS. The CDR3 is 20 residues long.

Remarks on this clone: TCRdb attributes to this sequence the protein of a much larger clone, which differs from the DNA translation at residue 13; a read error is likely, and the protein displayed is translated from the DNA. This sequence joins TRDV1 and TRDJ1, with 13 bases that match TRDD3. Germline V gives CDR1 TSWWSYY, CDR2 QGS. J was trimmed by 1 base and V by 1 base; bases with no gene match: 9. The CDR3 is 19 residues long. The CDR3 nucleotides read TGTGCTCTTGGGGAACAGCCCCTACTGGGGGATACGTGCACCGATAAACTCATCTTT. Its protein product is CALGEQPLLGDTCTDKLIF.

For this clone: A far larger clone is one nucleotide away, so this likely arose from a read error. Additional DNA sequences in this sample encode the identical CDR3. CDR3 nucleotide sequence: TGTGCTCTTGGGGAATATTTGGTCGCCAATTTCATAACTGGGGGCCCGAAGTACACTGATAAACTCATCTTT. Protein sequence: CALGEYLVANFITGGPKYTDKLIF. This chain joins TRDV1 and TRDJ1; 8 positions match TRDD3. The germline V gene has CDR1 TSWWSYY and CDR2 QGS. This CDR3 has 24 amino acids.